The source of this TCR beta chain is a study of regulatory T cells in long-lasting Graves disease. Study background: Antithyroid drugs had been taken by newly diagnosed Graves' patients for under 3 months.

The V gene's germline CDR1 is SGDLS and CDR2 YYNGEE. The CDR3 is made up of 15 amino acids. CDR3 regions were amplified by Arm-PCR using iRepertoire HTBI primers to build TCR beta libraries. Via MiXCR, TCRdb re-called the multiplex PCR reads, giving one row per CDR3 protein. The sample comprises about 200,000 distinct CDR3 sequences, roughly 18% of which are singletons, and around 11% rests with the top ten. The sample holds a few counts of this clonotype. A much larger clone lies one base from this, so it may be a read error. The time point: newly diagnosed GD, antithyroid drugs for less than 3 months. With RNA extracted from PBMCs as input, the TCR library was made. This sample also belongs to another study, concerning T cells in Graves' hyperthyroidism and ophthalmopathy.

V usage is TRBV9 and J usage is TRBJ1-4, with a tentative D call TRBD1 (6 bases). This TCR was sampled from a woman between 25 and 40 years old with Graves disease. The sequences come from peripheral blood mononuclear cells (PBMCs), collected at new diagnosis, from a patient treated with antithyroid drugs. The CDR3 DNA reads as TGTGCCAGCAGCTCTGGACAGACAACTAGTGAAAAACTGTTTTTT. It codes for CASSSGQTTSEKLFF. The full variable domain, rest sourced from reference TRBV9 and TRBJ1-4, is DSGVTQTPKHLITATGQRVTLRCSPRSGDLSVYWYQQSLDQGLQFLIQYYNGEERAKGNILERFSAQQFPDLHSELNLSSLELGDSALYFCASSSGQTTSEKLFFGSGTQLSVL.